This T cell receptor beta chain was recovered during a study of blood T cells in healthy people across ages. Study-level findings and limits: Naive and antigen-experienced cells could not be conclusively compared, given unsorted PBMCs. The diversity estimates, figures obtained from one million T cells, were considered underestimates.

A J-beta primer mix and a sample-barcoded 5' primer were used in a second PCR of roughly 6 to 11 cycles. MiXCR, applied by TCRdb to the 5' RACE reads, yields one record per CDR3 protein. Of 850,000 to 1,300,000 distinct CDR3 sequences in the sample, 45% are singletons; the top ten hold approximately 17%. Donors each provided 8 to 10 milliliters of peripheral blood. This clonotype was seen a few times. Its specificity is unknown. The source of this sequence is a woman aged 60 to 75 in good health. The specimen sequenced was blood.

CDR3 residues: CASSQERAGGLQETQYF. The DNA for the CDR3 is TGTGCCAGCAGCCAAGAAAGGGCAGGGGGACTCCAAGAGACCCAGTACTTC. The V call is TRBV4-2, the J call TRBJ2-5; possible D gene TRBD1, 7 bases. Germline values: CDR1 LGHNA, CDR2 YNFKEQ. V lost 0 bases and J 1 base, leaving 15 bases between the germline ends. CDR3 size: 17 residues.